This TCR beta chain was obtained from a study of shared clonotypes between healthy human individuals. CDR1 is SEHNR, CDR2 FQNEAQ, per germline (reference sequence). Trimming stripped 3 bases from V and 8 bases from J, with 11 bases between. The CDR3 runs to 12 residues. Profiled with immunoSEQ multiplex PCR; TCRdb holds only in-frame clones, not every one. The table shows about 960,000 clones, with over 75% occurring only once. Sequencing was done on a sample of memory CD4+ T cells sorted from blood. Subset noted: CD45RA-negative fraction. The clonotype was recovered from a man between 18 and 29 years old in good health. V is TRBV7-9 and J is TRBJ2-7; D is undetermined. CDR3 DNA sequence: TGTGCCAGCAGCTTTGAGACGCCGCAGCAGTACTTC. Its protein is CASSFETPQQYF.